This TCR beta chain was captured in a study of beta chain features in type 1 diabetes. The study, taken as a whole, reports: Patients with Type 1 diabetes showed moderately but significantly shorter TCRB CDR3s in all four CD4+ subsets.

With respect to this clone: Antigen unknown.

With V trimmed by 3 bases and J by 0 bases, 4 bases remained unmatched. Germline V gene lookup returns CDR1 SGHDN and CDR2 FVKESK. The CDR3 runs to 16 residues. Every single donor gave one heparinised blood draw, and these averaged about 116 mL. The entirety of the isolated RNA underwent reverse transcription, so expressed TCRB transcripts were sequenced. Profiling relied on immunoSEQ multiplex PCR, and the TCRdb table lists in-frame clones only, not all of them. This table holds about 660,000 clones, around an eighth found once. This chain connects TRBV14 to TRBJ2-1, with 8 bases matching TRBD2. The TCR sequence derives from a young man with type 1 diabetes. The sequenced material came from naive CD4+ T cells from blood. The CDR3 reads CASSQSGGSSYNEQFF. The CDR3 nucleotides read TGTGCCAGCAGCCAGAGCGGGGGTAGCTCCTACAATGAGCAGTTCTTC. The full variable domain, completed using reference TRBV14 and TRBJ2-1, is EAGVTQFPSHSVIEKGQTVTLRCDPISGHDNLYWYRRVMGKEIKFLLHFVKESKQDESGMPNNRFLAERTGGTYSTLKVQPAELEDSGVYFCASSQSGGSSYNEQFFGPGTRLTVL.